A single sample is the source of the 24 T cell receptor beta chains below, sequenced in a study of CD8 T cells in ankylosing spondylitis. One entry per CDR3 protein results from TCRdb running MiXCR on the 5' RACE reads. The repertoire holds approximately 100,000 distinct CDR3 sequences, with roughly 8.3% as singletons. The sequencing input was blood, either unsorted or a sorted T cell fraction (not recorded which). These receptors originate from a male donor with ankylosing spondylitis or in good health (not recorded which).

At least ten counts were recorded for this clonotype. This chain links TRBV5-1 with TRBJ1-2; TRBD1 might be the D (5 bases). The CDR3 is made up of 14 amino acids. In germline, CDR1 is SGHRS, CDR2 YFSETQ. V lost 1 base to trimming and J lost 3 bases, with 10 bases between them. The CDR3 sequence: CASSLPDIYYGYTF. In nucleotides, the CDR3 is TGCGCCAGCAGCTTGCCGGACATTTACTATGGCTACACCTTC. Full variable domain (outside the CDR3, taken from reference TRBV5-1 and TRBJ1-2): KAGVTQTPRYLIKTRGQQVTLSCSPISGHRSVSWYQQTPGQGLQFLFEYFSETQRNKGNFPGRFSGRQFSNSRSEMNVSTLELGDSALYLCASSLPDIYYGYTFGSGTRLTVV.

This clonotype was observed at least ten times. The genes are TRBV6-2 or TRBV6-3 and TRBJ2-1; 9 bases line up with TRBD2. This CDR3 has 15 residues. Germline assignment: CDR1 MNHEY and CDR2 SVGEGT. Trimming removed 5 bases from V and 10 bases from J; junction bases left unmatched: 12. The CDR3 here is CASSHRLAVPGEQFF. The DNA of the CDR3 is TGTGCCAGCAGTCATCGACTAGCGGTGCCGGGGGAGCAGTTCTTC.

The sample holds many counts of this clonotype. Here the CDR3 reads CASSTRPEAGTEAFF. The CDR3 DNA reads TGTGCCAGCAGCACTCGTCCTGAGGCGGGCACTGAAGCTTTCTTT. The rearrangement links TRBV11-2 to TRBJ1-1; unclear D gene. CDR3 length: 15 residues. Deletions cut 5 bases from V and 4 bases from J, with 17 bases between. In germline, CDR1 is SGHAT, CDR2 FQNNGV.

This clonotype came up many times. This rearrangement joins TRBV15 to TRBJ2-7; D remains ambiguous. V lost 0 bases and J lost 3, with 9 bases in between. Per the germline V gene, CDR1 is LNHNV and CDR2 is YYDKDF (reference sequence). The CDR3 contains 14 residues. CDR3 residues: CATSRELDVYEQYF. The CDR3 region has the DNA TGTGCCACCAGCAGAGAATTAGACGTCTACGAGCAGTACTTC.

This clonotype showed up just a few times. J is TRBJ2-7 and V is TRBV11-1; 9 nucleotides agree with TRBD1. The germline CDR1 and CDR2 sequences are SGHAT and FQDESV (reference sequence). Unmatched junction bases numbered 18, after V lost 6 bases and J lost 6 bases. The CDR3 sequence is 17 residues long. The CDR3 coding sequence is TGTGCCAGCAGTTTATCCGGGACAGGGTCTATCAAAGGCGAGCAGTACTTC. Protein sequence: CASSLSGTGSIKGEQYF.

Many counts were recorded for this clonotype. V gene TRBV15 combines with J gene TRBJ2-7, with 7 bases fitting TRBD1. V lost 1 base to trimming and J lost 5 bases; unmatched junction nucleotides: 8. CDR1 is LNHNV and CDR2 is YYDKDF in the germline V gene (reference sequence). This CDR3 spans 15 amino acids. CDR3 amino acids: CATSRGPGQRNEQYF. The CDR3 region has the DNA TGTGCCACCAGCAGAGGCCCGGGACAGAGGAACGAGCAGTACTTC.

This clonotype was recorded at least ten times. The chain couples TRBV5-1 to TRBJ2-1, with TRBD2 identical over 7 bases. The ends lost 5 bases at V and 6 bases at J; junction bases unmatched: 11. The CDR3 extends over 15 amino acids. Germline loops: CDR1 SGHRS, CDR2 YFSETQ. The DNA for the CDR3 is TGCGCCAGCAGACGACCCGGGACTACCCTCAATGAGCAGTTCTTC. Translation gives CASRRPGTTLNEQFF.

This clonotype was observed many times. J is TRBJ2-2 and V is TRBV4-3; D is possibly TRBD1 (5 bases). CDR1 and CDR2 from the germline V gene are LGHNA and YSLEER. Trimming left V 1 base short and J 0 bases short, with 9 bases between. The length of the CDR3 is 16 residues. CDR3 nucleotides: TGCGCCAGCAGCCAAGGACAGAGCGCGAACACCGGGGAGCTGTTTTTT. As protein: CASSQGQSANTGELFF.

The sample holds many counts of this clonotype. The J gene is TRBJ1-1, the V gene TRBV2; D is uncertain. Germline V CDR1 and CDR2: SNHLY, FYNNEI. The V and J ends lost 6 bases and 3 bases respectively, with 8 bases between them. The CDR3 contains 12 residues. The CDR3 sequence: CASRDGHTEAFF. CDR3 bases: TGTGCCAGCAGGGACGGCCACACTGAAGCTTTCTTT. The variable domain in full, with the rest retrieved from reference TRBV2 and TRBJ1-1, is EPEVTQTPSHQVTQMGQEVILRCVPISNHLYFYWYRQILGQKVEFLVSFYNNEISEKSEIFDDQFSVERPDGSNFTLKIRSTKLEDSAMYFCASRDGHTEAFFGQGTRLTVV.

This clonotype has a count of ten or more. The V call is TRBV6-1, the J call TRBJ2-1; D may be TRBD2 (6 bases). Trimming took off 5 bases at V and 2 bases at J, with 16 bases between the two ends. Germline CDR1 and CDR2: MNHNS and SASEGT. This CDR3 region has 16 residues. The CDR3 region is CASSTSLAAPYNEQFF. CDR3 sequence (DNA): TGTGCCAGCAGTACCTCCTTAGCGGCCCCCTACAATGAGCAGTTCTTC.

This clonotype was observed at least ten times. This chain joins TRBV10-3 and TRBJ2-1; D is tentatively TRBD1 or TRBD2 (5 bases each). CDR1 and CDR2 from the germline V gene are ENHRY and SYGVKD. This CDR3 comprises 15 residues. V was pared by 3 bases and J by 3 bases, with 12 bases between. The CDR3 spells CAISEGTGLYNEQFF. CDR3 DNA: TGTGCCATCAGTGAAGGGACGGGGCTCTACAATGAGCAGTTCTTC.

This clonotype occurred many times. This chain links TRBV10-3 with TRBJ2-5; 9 bases are shared with TRBD1. The CDR3 totals 14 residues. J gave up 5 bases and V 0 bases, and 1 base lay outside the gene matches. Looked up from germline, CDR1 is ENHRY and CDR2 is SYGVKD. DNA for the CDR3: TGTGCCATCAGTGAGTCGACAGGGGGTGAGACCCAGTACTTC. Its translation is CAISESTGGETQYF.

Only a few counts were recorded for this clonotype. This chain uses TRBV12-3 or TRBV12-4 with TRBJ2-7; D unresolved. This CDR3 comprises 14 residues. With 3 bases removed from V and 1 base from J, the gap between germline ends came to 10 bases. The CDR3 here is CASSFSGRSYEQYF. DNA for the CDR3: TGTGCCAGCAGTTTCTCTGGTCGATCCTACGAGCAGTACTTC.

This clonotype was recorded many times. The chain uses TRBV11-2 and TRBJ2-1; D perhaps matches TRBD2 (6 bases). Germline values: CDR1 SGHAT, CDR2 FQNNGV. The CDR3 length is 16 residues. V lost 5 bases, J lost 2 bases, and 16 bases lay in between. CDR3 DNA: TGTGCCAGCAGCCTCCCCGGGGGAAACCCCTACAATGAGCAGTTCTTC. This codes for CASSLPGGNPYNEQFF.

There are many counts of this clonotype. This chain joins TRBV27 and TRBJ2-7; 9 bases align to TRBD2. The J segment lost 6 bases and the V segment lost 6 bases, leaving 3 bases of the junction unmatched. The germline CDR1 and CDR2 sequences are MNHEY and SMNVEV (reference sequence). This CDR3 has 12 residues. The DNA for the CDR3 is TGTGCCAGCAGCGGGACTAGCCGCGAGCAGTACTTC. Its protein is CASSGTSREQYF.

This clonotype was detected many times. V usage is TRBV6-5 and J usage is TRBJ2-7; D is unclear. The CDR3 runs 13 residues. Between the trimmed V and J ends, which lost 6 bases and 5 bases, there was a span of 14 bases. CDR1 is MNHEY, CDR2 SVGAGI, per germline. The CDR3: CASSDNWVHEQYF. The CDR3 DNA reads as TGTGCCAGCAGCGATAACTGGGTCCACGAGCAGTACTTC.

This clonotype was seen more than once but under ten times. This chain joins TRBV12-3 or TRBV12-4 and TRBJ2-3; TRBD2 is a possible D gene (7 bases). The V gene lost 10 bases and the J gene lost 6 bases, with 20 bases spanning the gap. CDR3 length: 14 amino acids. The CDR3 sequence is CAIGGGHPGDTQYF. Written as DNA, the CDR3 is TGTGCCATCGGCGGGGGCCACCCGGGTGATACGCAGTATTTT.

There are many counts of this clonotype. The CDR3 is CARTNRFYNEQFF. The CDR3 bases are TGTGCCAGAACGAACAGGTTTTACAATGAGCAGTTCTTC. The chain is built from TRBV21-1 and TRBJ2-1; no DNA check was done on the table's D call, TRBD1. TRBV21-1 is a pseudogene segment. The CDR3 contains 13 residues.

This clonotype has a handful of counts. The V gene is TRBV7-3, the J gene TRBJ1-2, with D possibly being TRBD1 (6 bases). The CDR3 is 15 amino acids. Germline CDR1 and CDR2: SGHTA and FQGTGA. The V end lost 0 bases, the J end lost 4 bases, and 12 bases lay between the germline ends. The CDR3 coding sequence is TGTGCCAGCAGCTTAACAAGGGCAGGGGCCTATGGCTACACCTTC. It codes for CASSLTRAGAYGYTF.

This clonotype was picked up many times. V gene TRBV6-1 combines with J gene TRBJ1-1; D not resolved. The germline CDR1 and CDR2 sequences are MNHNS and SASEGT. The CDR3 sequence is 12 residues long. V lost 6 bases and J 1 base, leaving 6 bases between the germline ends. The CDR3 region has the DNA TGTGCCAGCAGAAGGACGAACACTGAAGCTTTCTTT. Translation gives CASRRTNTEAFF.

On this clonotype itself: One end of the junction varies from germline; a read error may be responsible. This chain uses TRBV20-1 with TRBJ2-3; a possible D gene is TRBD2 (5 bases). CDR1 and CDR2 from the germline V gene are DFQATT and SNEGSKA (reference sequence). The CDR3 consists of 12 residues. CDR3 in DNA: TGCAGTGCCACCTTTCTAGCAGATATGCAGTATTTT. It codes for CSATFLADMQYF.

This clonotype was observed at least ten times. This chain uses TRBV7-2 with TRBJ1-1; no clear D gene. Germline V gives CDR1 SGHTA, CDR2 FQGNSA. V was trimmed by 6 bases and J by 0 bases, leaving 8 bases between them. This CDR3 comprises 13 residues. The CDR3 coding sequence is TGTGCCAGCAGAGCGCGGTTGAACACTGAAGCTTTCTTT. It encodes CASRARLNTEAFF.

This clonotype was seen only a few times. The gene calls are TRBV20-1 and TRBJ2-3; 7 nucleotides match TRBD2. This CDR3 region has 13 residues. V lost 2 bases and J lost 4; bases outside the gene matches: 3. Germline lookup yields CDR1 DFQATT and CDR2 SNEGSKA (reference sequence). For the CDR3, the DNA is TGCAGTGCTAGACCGCTAGCGGCAGATACGCAGTATTTT. Encoded protein: CSARPLAADTQYF.

In this sample, this clonotype turned up many times. This sequence joins TRBV29-1 and TRBJ2-2; perhaps D is TRBD1 or TRBD2 (5 bases each). V was pared by 4 bases and J by 7 bases, with 10 bases between. This CDR3 spans 12 amino acids. In germline, CDR1 is SQVTM, CDR2 ANQGSEA. The CDR3 nucleotides are TGCAGCGTTGGTGAGGGGCACGGGGAGCTGTTTTTT. Translated, it gives CSVGEGHGELFF.